This T cell receptor (beta chain) stems from a study of T cells in Graves' hyperthyroidism and ophthalmopathy. V gave up 4 bases and J gave up 2 bases; unmatched junction bases: 6. CDR3 size: 15 residues. The germline gives CDR1 SGDLS, CDR2 YYNGEE. RNA transcripts provided the source from which TCR beta CDR3 regions were amplified. The TCR CDR3 first-round RT-PCR relied on the HTBI primer set. A single record per CDR3 protein comes from TCRdb applying MiXCR to the multiplex PCR reads. The data contain roughly 840,000 distinct CDR3 sequences, 38% of them singletons. This clonotype was picked up many times. Uncontrolled infection, other autoimmune disease, pregnancy or lactation barred patients from enrollment. The diagnoses drew upon clinical symptoms, serum thyroxine and TRAb, thyroid ultrasound and orbital computed tomography.

This TCR derives from a man younger than 35 with Graves' hyperthyroidism. Sequencing was performed on blood. The rearrangement joins TRBV9 to TRBJ1-1; 9 bases line up with TRBD1. DNA for the CDR3: TGTGCCAGCAGCCGCACAGGGGGCACTAACACTGAAGCTTTCTTT. The encoded protein is CASSRTGGTNTEAFF.